These 28 T cell receptor beta chains were sequenced from one sample in a study of radiation and T cells in renal cell carcinoma. Regarding time point: blood 2 weeks post-SBRT. Stated treatment: 15 Gy SBRT to primary tumor, nephrectomy 4 weeks later. TCRdb's copy holds only in-frame clones and misses some; the assay was immunoSEQ multiplex PCR. The table records under 150,000 clones, roughly four fifths of them present only once. The sequences come from blood, collected from a patient whose treatment included radiotherapy and nephrectomy. The receptors derive from a woman aged 60-75 years with renal cell carcinoma.

V and J are TRBV7-9 and TRBJ1-2; TRBD1 might be the D (6 bases). CDR1 is SEHNR, CDR2 FQNEAQ, per germline (reference sequence). This CDR3 has 16 residues. V lost 0 bases, J lost 2 bases, and 13 bases lay in between. CDR3 bases: TGTGCCAGCAGCTTAGCCGGGGCAGGGGCCAACTATGGCTACACCTTC. Amino acid sequence: CASSLAGAGANYGYTF.

This clone appeared a few times. V usage is TRBV7-2 and J usage is TRBJ1-5; D remains unclear. The V gene's germline CDR1 is SGHTA and CDR2 FQGNSA. The CDR3 extends over 16 amino acids. Deletions cut 0 bases from V and 0 bases from J, with 9 bases between. The CDR3 is CASSLAGGYSNQPQHF. The CDR3 DNA sequence: TGTGCCAGCAGCTTAGCTGGCGGTTATAGCAATCAGCCCCAGCATTTT.

CDR3 in amino acids: CASSLLFSSYNEQFF. The CDR3 DNA sequence: TGTGCCAGCAGCCTTCTTTTTAGCTCCTACAATGAGCAGTTCTTC. This chain links TRBV6-1 with TRBJ2-1; D is ambiguous. The CDR3 spans 15 residues. Germline loops: CDR1 MNHNS, CDR2 SASEGT. Deletions cut 6 bases from V and 0 bases from J, with 12 bases between.

This chain connects TRBV4-2 to TRBJ2-3; a possible D gene is TRBD2 (7 bases). The ends were cut back, 0 bases at V and 4 bases at J, with 29 bases in the middle. There are 21 residues in the CDR3. Germline loops: CDR1 LGHNA, CDR2 YNFKEQ. Here the CDR3 reads CASSQDSGLGGADPWADTQYF. The DNA for the CDR3 is TGTGCCAGCAGCCAAGATTCTGGTTTGGGGGGGGCCGACCCATGGGCAGATACGCAGTATTTT.

This clone has a single count. V and J are TRBV19 and TRBJ1-2; D unresolved. Germline V CDR1 and CDR2: LNHDA, SQIVND (reference sequence). The CDR3 has 15 residues. V was pared by 5 bases and J by 3 bases, with 16 bases between. The CDR3 sequence: CASSPADGSHYGYTF. The CDR3, as DNA: TGTGCCAGTAGTCCCGCCGACGGATCTCACTATGGCTACACCTTC.

The V and J genes are TRBV6-5 and TRBJ1-4; tentative D call: TRBD1 (6 bases). The CDR3 is made up of 15 amino acids. Germline V gene lookup returns CDR1 MNHEY and CDR2 SVGAGI. Trimming shortened V by 0 bases and J by 5 bases, and 10 bases separated the two germline ends. CDR3 DNA: TGTGCCAGCAGTTACTCATGGGACAACAATGAAAAACTGTTTTTT. Amino acids: CASSYSWDNNEKLFF.

This chain joins TRBV2 and TRBJ2-7; D uncertain. V lost 2 bases to trimming and J lost 0 bases, with 5 bases between them. Germline CDR1 and CDR2: SNHLY and FYNNEI. CDR3 size: 13 residues. CDR3 DNA sequence: TGTGCCAGCAGTGAATACCCCTCCTACGAGCAGTACTTC. The encoded protein is CASSEYPSYEQYF.

The rearrangement links TRBV10-3 to TRBJ1-2; 9 bases map to TRBD1. CDR3 length: 12 residues. The V gene's germline CDR1 is ENHRY and CDR2 SYGVKD. With 6 bases clipped from V and 6 bases from J, the junction kept 2 bases outside the gene matches. The CDR3 region is CAISRQGDGYTF. The CDR3 DNA reads as TGTGCCATCAGCAGACAGGGGGATGGCTACACCTTC.

The chain joins TRBV5-1 to TRBJ2-5, with 8 bases aligning to TRBD1. The V and J ends lost 0 bases and 2 bases, in that order; junction bases with no gene match: 9. The CDR3 has 17 amino acids. Germline V gene data show CDR1 as SGHRS and CDR2 as YFSETQ. The CDR3 region is CASSLGLRDRRQETQYF. The CDR3 DNA is TGCGCCAGCAGCTTGGGGCTTCGGGACAGGAGACAAGAGACCCAGTACTTC.

The chain is built from TRBV20-1 and TRBJ1-1; D gene uncertain. The CDR3 runs to 11 residues. Germline V gives CDR1 DFQATT, CDR2 SNEGSKA (reference sequence). V lost 6 bases and J 5 bases, leaving 10 bases between the germline ends. The CDR3 loop is CSAVGWTEAFF. The DNA of the CDR3 is TGCAGTGCAGTAGGTTGGACTGAAGCTTTCTTT.

V and J are TRBV2 and TRBJ1-1; D call uncertain. Germline CDR1 SNHLY, CDR2 FYNNEI. The CDR3 covers 12 residues. Trimming took off 4 bases at V and 0 bases at J, with 3 bases between the two ends. Here the CDR3 DNA reads TGTGCCAGCAGTGTACTGAACACTGAAGCTTTCTTT. It is translated as CASSVLNTEAFF.

The CDR3 coding sequence is TGTGCCAGCAGGATGGGGGGACAGACGGCCTACGAGCAGTACTTC. Translating it yields CASRMGGQTAYEQYF. This chain connects TRBV6-5 to TRBJ2-7; a possible D gene is TRBD1 (7 bases). Germline CDR1 reads MNHEY; CDR2 reads SVGAGI. The CDR3 is 15 residues long. With 6 bases removed from V and 2 bases from J, the gap between germline ends came to 17 bases.

This clone has only one observation. The chain has TRBV5-1 and TRBJ2-6; 8 bases align to TRBD1. The CDR3 runs to 18 residues. Germline values: CDR1 SGHRS, CDR2 YFSETQ. J lost 0 bases, V lost 2 bases, and 7 bases had no gene match. CDR3 DNA sequence: TGCGCCAGCAGCTTTGGGACAGGTCTTCCCTCTGGGGCCAACGTCCTGACTTTC. It is translated as CASSFGTGLPSGANVLTF.

CDR3 amino acids: CASSLRQNTEAFF. DNA of the CDR3: TGTGCCAGCAGCTTAAGACAGAACACTGAAGCTTTCTTT. The rearrangement joins TRBV7-2 to TRBJ1-1, with unresolved D. The V gene lost 2 bases and the J gene lost 1 base, with 5 bases spanning the gap. CDR1 and CDR2 (germline): SGHTA, FQGNSA. This CDR3 is built from 13 residues.

The chain has TRBV7-9 and TRBJ1-4; 7 bases are a match to TRBD1. With 6 bases clipped from V and 7 bases from J, the junction kept 11 bases outside the gene matches. Per the germline V gene, CDR1 is SEHNR and CDR2 is FQNEAQ (reference sequence). The CDR3 spans 15 residues. In nucleotides, the CDR3 is TGTGCCAGCAGTACCAACAGGGGAGGGGGTGAAAAACTGTTTTTT. Amino acid sequence: CASSTNRGGGEKLFF.

V usage is TRBV9 and J usage is TRBJ1-1; D ambiguous. This CDR3 is built from 14 residues. Germline CDR1 reads SGDLS; CDR2 reads YYNGEE. Trimming removed 2 bases from V and 5 bases from J, with 13 bases in between. Here the CDR3 reads CASSVWEEMTEAFF. The CDR3 nucleotides read TGTGCCAGCAGCGTCTGGGAAGAGATGACTGAAGCTTTCTTT.

The chain employs TRBV6-5 and TRBJ2-5; 7 positions agree with TRBD2. The CDR3 length is 14 residues. The trim removed 4 bases at V and 0 bases at J, leaving 2 bases unmatched. The germline CDR1 and CDR2 sequences are MNHEY and SVGAGI. As DNA, the CDR3 is TGTGCCAGCAGTTCACGGGGGGACCAAGAGACCCAGTACTTC. Its protein is CASSSRGDQETQYF.

The CDR3 reads CASSYGGTSMNTEAFF. DNA for the CDR3: TGTGCCAGCAGTTATGGGGGGACCTCCATGAACACTGAAGCTTTCTTT. J is TRBJ1-1 and V is TRBV28; maybe TRBD1 (5 bases). Germline-derived CDR1 and CDR2 are MDHEN and SYDVKM. The CDR3 has 16 residues. With 4 bases removed from V and 0 bases from J, the gap between germline ends came to 15 bases.

CDR3: CASTTGAADSPLHF. CDR3 bases: TGTGCCAGCACGACAGGGGCAGCGGATTCACCCCTCCACTTT. The chain joins TRBV6-6 to TRBJ1-6, with 8 bases matching TRBD1. There are 14 residues in the CDR3. CDR1 is MNHNY and CDR2 is SVGAGI in the germline V gene (reference sequence). Trimming cost V 7 bases and J 8 bases; bases outside gene matches: 7.

The V gene is TRBV7-2, the J gene TRBJ1-3; D is undetermined. V lost 3 bases, J lost 5 bases, and 14 bases lay in between. The germline V gene encodes CDR1 SGHTA and CDR2 FQGNSA. This CDR3 is built from 15 residues. CDR3 in amino acids: CASSLGELRRNTIYF. CDR3 in DNA: TGTGCCAGCAGCTTGGGAGAGCTCCGCCGAAACACCATATATTTT.

This rearrangement joins TRBV7-6 to TRBJ2-7; maybe TRBD2 (5 bases). The CDR3 covers 13 residues. Germline V CDR1 and CDR2: SGHVS, FNYEAQ. The V and J ends lost 6 bases and 0 bases respectively, with 9 bases between them. CDR3 nucleotide sequence: TGTGCCAGCAGTATAGCGAGCTCCTACGAGCAGTACTTC. It codes for CASSIASSYEQYF. Using reference TRBV7-6 and TRBJ2-7 for the parts outside the CDR3, the full variable domain is GAGVSQSPRYKVTKRGQDVALRCDPISGHVSLYWYRQALGQGPEFLTYFNYEAQQDKSGLPNDRFSAERPEGSISTLTIQRTEQRDSAMYRCASSIASSYEQYFGPGTRLTVT.

This clone was observed a few times. V is TRBV28 and J is TRBJ1-4, with D tentatively TRBD1 (5 bases). Looked up from germline, CDR1 is MDHEN and CDR2 is SYDVKM. The CDR3 sequence is 14 residues long. The ends were cut back, 5 bases at V and 10 bases at J, with 17 bases in the middle. CDR3 DNA: TGTGCCAGCAGTGAGGACCCAGGGAAAGGAAAACTGTTTTTT. It yields the protein CASSEDPGKGKLFF. The full variable domain, completed using reference TRBV28 and TRBJ1-4, is DVKVTQSSRYLVKRTGEKVFLECVQDMDHENMFWYRQDPGLGLRLIYFSYDVKMKEKGDIPEGYSVSREKKERFSLILESASTNQTSMYLCASSEDPGKGKLFFGSGTQLSVL.

This sequence joins TRBV5-1 and TRBJ2-5; 11 nucleotides line up with TRBD2. Germline assignment: CDR1 SGHRS and CDR2 YFSETQ. The CDR3 is 16 residues long. The V and J ends lost 0 bases and 3 bases, in that order; junction bases with no gene match: 4. CDR3 DNA sequence: TGCGCCAGCAGCTTGGACCTAGCGGGAGGCGAAGAGACCCAGTACTTC. Residues: CASSLDLAGGEETQYF.

This clone was observed a single time. The V call is TRBV7-9, the J call TRBJ2-2; the D gene is possibly TRBD1 (6 bases). This CDR3 spans 14 amino acids. Germline CDR1 and CDR2: SEHNR and FQNEAQ (reference sequence). Trimming left V 5 bases short and J 5 bases short, with 12 bases between. CDR3 nucleotides: TGTGCCAGCAGCCAGGACAGTAATACCGGGGAGCTGTTTTTT. Encoded protein: CASSQDSNTGELFF.

This chain joins TRBV18 and TRBJ1-5; no clear D gene. The CDR3 is 14 residues long. The germline V and J ends were trimmed by 4 bases and 7 bases, with 14 bases remaining between them. The germline gives CDR1 KGHSH, CDR2 LQKENI. The CDR3 protein is CASSLDAAGQPQHF. CDR3 bases: TGTGCCAGCTCACTAGATGCGGCGGGACAGCCCCAGCATTTT.

The rearrangement joins TRBV9 to TRBJ2-5; 7 bases are a match to TRBD1. With V trimmed by 0 bases and J by 5 bases, 10 bases remained unmatched. This CDR3 is built from 16 residues. The germline CDR1 and CDR2 sequences are SGDLS and YYNGEE. CDR3 amino acids: CASSVDDRVGVETQYF. The CDR3 DNA follows: TGTGCCAGCAGCGTAGACGACAGGGTCGGTGTTGAGACCCAGTACTTC.

This rearrangement joins TRBV5-4 to TRBJ2-7; TRBD2 matches 10 bases. From germline, CDR1 is SGHNT and CDR2 YYREEE (reference sequence). V lost 4 bases, J lost 1 base, and 8 bases stayed unmatched. The CDR3 is 16 amino acids. CDR3 DNA: TGTGCCAGCAGCGTCGACCTAGCGGGAGCGTCCTACGAGCAGTACTTC. Translation: CASSVDLAGASYEQYF.

Only a few counts were recorded for this clone. The chain recombines TRBV10-3 with TRBJ2-2; D possibly corresponds to TRBD1 (6 bases). The CDR3 is 13 residues long. Trimming cost V 4 bases and J 5 bases, with 8 bases left between them. Germline assignment: CDR1 ENHRY and CDR2 SYGVKD. In DNA, the CDR3 is TGTGCCATCAGTGGTCAGGGGACCGGGGAGCTGTTTTTT. Residues: CAISGQGTGELFF.